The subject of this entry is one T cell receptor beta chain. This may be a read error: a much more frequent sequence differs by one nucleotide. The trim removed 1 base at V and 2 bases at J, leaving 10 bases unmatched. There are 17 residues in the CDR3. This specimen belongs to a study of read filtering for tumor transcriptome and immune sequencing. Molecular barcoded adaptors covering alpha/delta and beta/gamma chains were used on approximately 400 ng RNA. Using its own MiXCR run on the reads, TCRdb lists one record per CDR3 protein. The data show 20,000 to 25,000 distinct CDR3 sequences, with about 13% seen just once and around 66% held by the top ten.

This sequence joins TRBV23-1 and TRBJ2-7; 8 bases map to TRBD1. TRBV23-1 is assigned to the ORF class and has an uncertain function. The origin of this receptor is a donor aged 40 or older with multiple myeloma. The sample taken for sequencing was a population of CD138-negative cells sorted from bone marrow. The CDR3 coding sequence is TGCGCCAGCAGTCAATATGATACGGGACAGGAGACCTACGAGCAGTACTTC. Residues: CASSQYDTGQETYEQYF.